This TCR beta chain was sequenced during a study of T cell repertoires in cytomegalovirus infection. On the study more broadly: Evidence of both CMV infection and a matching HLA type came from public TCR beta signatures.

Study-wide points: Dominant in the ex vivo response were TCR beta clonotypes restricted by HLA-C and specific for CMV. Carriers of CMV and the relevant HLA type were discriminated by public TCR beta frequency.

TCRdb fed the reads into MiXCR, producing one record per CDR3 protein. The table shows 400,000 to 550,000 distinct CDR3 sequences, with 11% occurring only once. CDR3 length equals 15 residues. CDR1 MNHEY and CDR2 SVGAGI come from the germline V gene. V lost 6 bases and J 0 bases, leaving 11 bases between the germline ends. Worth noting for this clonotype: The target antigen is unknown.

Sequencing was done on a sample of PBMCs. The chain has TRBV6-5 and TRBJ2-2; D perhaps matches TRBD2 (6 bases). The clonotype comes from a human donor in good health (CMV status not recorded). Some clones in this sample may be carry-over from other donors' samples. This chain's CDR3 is CASSRDFANTGELFF. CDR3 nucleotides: TGTGCCAGCAGCCGGGACTTCGCGAACACCGGGGAGCTGTTTTTT.